These 32 T cell receptor beta chains were all obtained from the same sample, sequenced in a study of Ad26.COV2.S vaccination and SARS-CoV-2 variants. Profiling relied on immunoSEQ multiplex PCR, and the TCRdb table lists in-frame clones only, not all of them. The table includes hundreds of thousands of clones, under 95% detected once. The material was peripheral blood, obtained after recovery from COVID-19. The receptors originated from a human donor who had recovered from COVID-19.

The DNA of the CDR3 is TGTGCCAGCAGTTACGGAGGGACAGGGTACCAGCCCCAGCATTTT. It specifies CASSYGGTGYQPQHF. This chain links TRBV6-2 or TRBV6-3 with TRBJ1-5; 9 nucleotides match TRBD1. The germline gives CDR1 MNHEY, CDR2 SVGEGT. With V trimmed by 2 bases and J by 7 bases, 6 bases remained unmatched. The CDR3 totals 15 residues.

V is TRBV19 and J is TRBJ1-2; 7 bases align to TRBD1. Germline CDR1 LNHDA, CDR2 SQIVND (reference sequence). V gave up 11 bases and J gave up 1 base; unmatched junction bases: 7. This CDR3 contains 13 residues. CDR3 protein: CASGGIFNYGYTF. In DNA form, the CDR3 reads TGTGCCTCAGGGGGGATATTTAACTATGGCTACACCTTC.

The chain employs TRBV27 and TRBJ2-5; 7 positions match TRBD1. CDR3 length: 13 amino acids. V dropped 5 bases and J dropped 5; count of bases not matched to a gene: 5. Germline V lookup: CDR1 MNHEY, CDR2 SMNVEV (reference sequence). The CDR3 DNA reads as TGTGCCAGCAGTGAAGGGGGCATTGAGACCCAGTACTTC. Its protein product is CASSEGGIETQYF.

The rearrangement joins TRBV4-2 to TRBJ2-7; a weak D match, TRBD2 (5 bases). V was shortened by 1 base and J by 5 bases, with 9 bases between the two germline ends. Germline V gene lookup returns CDR1 LGHNA and CDR2 YNFKEQ. This CDR3 is 13 amino acids long. The CDR3 region is CASSQGRGNEQYF. The DNA of the CDR3 is TGTGCCAGCAGCCAAGGCCGGGGTAACGAGCAGTACTTC.

The chain has TRBV7-9 and TRBJ2-5, with D possibly being TRBD2 (6 bases). Looked up from germline, CDR1 is SEHNR and CDR2 is FQNEAQ (reference sequence). V was pared by 6 bases and J by 5 bases, with 22 bases between. The CDR3 is made up of 16 amino acids. The CDR3 sequence is CASSPRMVQGGETQYF. The CDR3 nucleotides read TGTGCCAGCAGTCCTCGGATGGTCCAGGGAGGTGAGACCCAGTACTTC.

The rearrangement joins TRBV21-1 to TRBJ1-2. TRBV21-1 is assigned pseudogene status. The CDR3 length is 15 residues. The CDR3, as DNA: TGTGCCAGCAGCAAAGGAAGAAGGGGCGGGAATGGCTACACCTTC. It encodes CASSKGRRGGNGYTF.

This clone was counted a few times. This chain uses TRBV6-1 with TRBJ1-2, with D unresolved. Germline CDR1 MNHNS, CDR2 SASEGT. Trimming took 1 base from V and 2 from J, leaving 14 bases between them. There are 16 residues in the CDR3. DNA of the CDR3: TGTGCCAGCAGTGAAGTGGTACTGGGATCGAACTATGGCTACACCTTC. Amino acids: CASSEVVLGSNYGYTF.

The V gene is TRBV27, the J gene TRBJ1-2; D uncertain. The CDR3 is 13 residues long. Per the germline V gene, CDR1 is MNHEY and CDR2 is SMNVEV (reference sequence). Trimming took 6 bases from V and 8 from J, leaving 16 bases between them. The CDR3 region is CASRPNVPGGYTF. Written as DNA, the CDR3 is TGTGCCAGCAGGCCCAATGTACCTGGAGGCTACACCTTC.

CDR3 nucleotide sequence: TGTGCCAGCAGCGCGCGGGGGGGCACAGGGGAAAAACTGTTTTTT. It encodes CASSARGGTGEKLFF. The chain recombines TRBV27 with TRBJ1-4; a possible D gene is TRBD1 (6 bases). Germline V gene lookup returns CDR1 MNHEY and CDR2 SMNVEV (reference sequence). The V end lost 6 bases, the J end lost 8 bases, and 19 bases lay between the germline ends. The CDR3 length is 15 residues.

The chain carries TRBV9 and TRBJ1-2, with 11 bases matching TRBD1. This CDR3 spans 16 amino acids. Germline CDR1 reads SGDLS; CDR2 reads YYNGEE. V lost 0 bases and J lost 4; bases outside the gene matches: 5. CDR3 sequence reads: CASSVAGDRGFYGYTF. Written as DNA, the CDR3 is TGTGCCAGCAGCGTAGCTGGGGACAGGGGGTTCTATGGCTACACCTTC.

The gene calls are TRBV5-8 and TRBJ2-1; no clear D. Germline assignment: CDR1 SGHTS and CDR2 YDEGEE. The CDR3 length is 15 residues. The ends were cut back, 1 base at V and 3 bases at J, with 11 bases in the middle. The CDR3 reads CASSLWEGVYNEQFF. The CDR3 DNA sequence: TGTGCCAGCAGCTTGTGGGAAGGCGTCTACAATGAGCAGTTCTTC.

This rearrangement joins TRBV6-2 or TRBV6-3 to TRBJ1-6, with D uncertain. The CDR3 covers 16 residues. The ends were cut back, 6 bases at V and 8 bases at J, with 20 bases in the middle. The germline CDR1 and CDR2 sequences are MNHEY and SVGEGT. The CDR3 loop reads CASSSPWLDRDSPLHF. Here the CDR3 DNA reads TGTGCCAGCAGCTCACCCTGGTTGGACCGCGATTCACCCCTCCACTTT.

The rearrangement joins TRBV27 to TRBJ1-1; D remains unclear. There are 15 residues in the CDR3. Trimming stripped 1 base from V and 1 base from J, with 10 bases between. CDR1 is MNHEY and CDR2 is SMNVEV in the germline V gene (reference sequence). Here the CDR3 reads CASSLFGPPNTEAFF. Here the CDR3 DNA reads TGTGCCAGCAGTTTATTTGGACCCCCGAACACTGAAGCTTTCTTT.

V gene TRBV9 combines with J gene TRBJ2-5; 8 positions agree with TRBD1. This CDR3 has 15 residues. Trimming at V came to 3 bases and at J to 4 bases, leaving 8 bases not matched to a gene. Germline V gene sequence: CDR1 SGDLS, CDR2 YYNGEE. CDR3 in amino acids: CASSANRGIGETQYF. The DNA for the CDR3 is TGTGCCAGCAGCGCCAACAGGGGGATCGGAGAGACCCAGTACTTC.

This clone was observed a handful of times. The rearrangement links TRBV24-1 to TRBJ1-5, with D uncertain. Between the trimmed V and J ends, which lost 7 bases and 7 bases, there was a span of 13 bases. CDR1 is KGHDR, CDR2 SFDVKD, per germline. The CDR3 consists of 13 residues. This CDR3 is CATSAADGQPQHF. CDR3 DNA sequence: TGTGCCACCAGCGCCGCGGACGGACAGCCCCAGCATTTT.

The chain couples TRBV27 to TRBJ1-1, with D tentatively TRBD1 (6 bases). Germline V gives CDR1 MNHEY, CDR2 SMNVEV (reference sequence). This CDR3 has 15 residues. Trimming took 6 bases from V and 4 from J, leaving 18 bases between them. Written as DNA, the CDR3 is TGTGCCAGCAGCCAGCAGGGGCCCCTAGTCACTGAAGCTTTCTTT. This gives the protein CASSQQGPLVTEAFF.

This chain joins TRBV2 and TRBJ1-1, with D tentatively TRBD1 (5 bases). This CDR3 is built from 13 residues. V was shortened by 6 bases and J by 5 bases, with 13 bases between the two germline ends. Germline V gives CDR1 SNHLY, CDR2 FYNNEI. CDR3 protein: CASRTAGQTEAFF. The CDR3 bases are TGTGCCAGCAGGACTGCAGGGCAAACTGAAGCTTTCTTT.

The chain couples TRBV4-1 to TRBJ2-1; D is perhaps TRBD2 (7 bases). V gave up 0 bases and J gave up 2 bases, with 14 bases separating them. CDR1 is MGHRA, CDR2 YSYEKL, per germline. CDR3 size: 17 residues. The CDR3 reads CASSQDPRGAAYNEQFF. As DNA, the CDR3 is TGCGCCAGCAGCCAAGATCCCCGGGGGGCCGCCTACAATGAGCAGTTCTTC.

V and J are TRBV3-1 (or the pseudogene TRBV3-2) and TRBJ2-1; 13 bases match TRBD2. The CDR3 is made up of 16 amino acids. V lost 0 bases to trimming and J lost 5 bases; unmatched junction nucleotides: 1. Germline-derived CDR1 and CDR2 are LGHDT and YNNKEL (reference sequence). The CDR3 protein is CASSQDGTSGNNEQFF. DNA for the CDR3: TGTGCCAGCAGCCAAGATGGGACTAGCGGGAACAATGAGCAGTTCTTC.

The V gene is TRBV6-5, the J gene TRBJ2-1; 9 bases line up with TRBD1. The V gene end was trimmed by 5 bases and the J gene end by 6 bases; junction bases not matched to a gene: 8. CDR1 and CDR2 (germline): MNHEY, SVGAGI. The CDR3 consists of 15 residues. The chain's CDR3 is CASSPPMTGGNEQFF. CDR3 coding DNA: TGTGCCAGCAGTCCGCCCATGACAGGGGGCAATGAGCAGTTCTTC.

V is TRBV27 and J is TRBJ2-5; D perhaps matches TRBD1 (6 bases). CDR1 MNHEY and CDR2 SMNVEV come from the germline V gene (reference sequence). CDR3 length: 16 residues. Trimming stripped 5 bases from V and 5 bases from J, with 21 bases between. CDR3 bases: TGTGCCAGCAGTGGGCTGGGGACACTTGAGTATGAGACCCAGTACTTC. Amino acids: CASSGLGTLEYETQYF.

This chain connects TRBV3-1 (or the pseudogene TRBV3-2) to TRBJ2-7; a weak D match, TRBD1 (6 bases). V was clipped by 4 bases and J by 3 bases, with 13 bases between them. The CDR3 has 14 amino acids. Germline V gives CDR1 LGHDT, CDR2 YNNKEL (reference sequence). CDR3 in DNA: TGTGCCAGCAGCCTTAGGACAGCCCACTACGAGCAGTACTTC. Protein sequence: CASSLRTAHYEQYF.

The genes are TRBV7-2 and TRBJ2-5; tentative D call: TRBD1 (6 bases). The J call may be wrong; the DNA end is better matched by TRBJ2-7. The CDR3 is made up of 13 amino acids. Germline assignment: CDR1 SGHTA and CDR2 FQGNSA. CDR3 sequence: CASSRTVSYEQYF. The CDR3 nucleotides read TGTGCCAGCAGCCGGACAGTCTCCTACGAGCAGTACTTC.

This clone was seen a single time. The V and J genes are TRBV4-3 and TRBJ1-2; TRBD1 agrees at 8 bases. V gave up 2 bases and J gave up 2 bases; unmatched junction bases: 4. The CDR3 is 15 residues long. CDR1 LGHNA and CDR2 YSLEER come from the germline V gene. The CDR3 here is CASSQSRGPNYGYTF. In DNA form, the CDR3 reads TGCGCCAGCAGCCAATCCAGGGGGCCCAACTATGGCTACACCTTC.

This chain uses TRBV5-4 with TRBJ1-4, with D possibly TRBD1 on 5 matching bases. V lost 3 bases and J 8 bases, leaving 14 bases between the germline ends. Germline-derived CDR1 and CDR2 are SGHNT and YYREEE (reference sequence). The CDR3 is 14 amino acids. DNA of the CDR3: TGTGCCAGCAGCTGGGACCGAACGGAGGAAAAACTGTTTTTT. Residues: CASSWDRTEEKLFF.

The chain recombines TRBV9 with TRBJ1-4, with a weak D call TRBD1 (5 bases). The CDR3 runs 17 residues. Germline lookup yields CDR1 SGDLS and CDR2 YYNGEE. Trimming stripped 4 bases from V and 4 bases from J, with 20 bases between. The CDR3 loop reads CASSPRKGDRFNEKLFF. The DNA of the CDR3 is TGTGCCAGCAGCCCTAGAAAAGGGGACCGCTTTAATGAAAAACTGTTTTTT.

The V gene is TRBV12-3 or TRBV12-4, the J gene TRBJ1-1; D ambiguous. V lost 2 bases to trimming and J lost 3 bases, with 4 bases between them. The CDR3 contains 12 residues. This CDR3 reads CASSLTYTEAFF. As DNA, the CDR3 is TGTGCCAGCAGTTTAACCTACACTGAAGCTTTCTTT.

As DNA, the CDR3 is TGTGCCAGCTCCCCTTGGCAGCCTGTTACTCCGGGGGGCTACACCTTC. It specifies CASSPWQPVTPGGYTF. The chain recombines TRBV3-1 (or the pseudogene TRBV3-2) with TRBJ1-2; no reliable D call. The CDR3 has 16 amino acids. V was shortened by 8 bases and J by 8 bases, with 27 bases between the two germline ends. In germline, CDR1 is LGHDT, CDR2 YNNKEL (reference sequence).

This chain links TRBV15 with TRBJ2-5; the D gene is possibly TRBD1 (5 bases). This CDR3 has 14 residues. From germline, CDR1 is LNHNV and CDR2 YYDKDF (reference sequence). V dropped 0 bases and J dropped 3 bases, with 8 bases sitting between them. CDR3 sequence: CATSRDQGEETQYF. In DNA, the CDR3 is TGTGCCACCAGCAGAGATCAAGGGGAAGAGACCCAGTACTTC.

Details on this clone: Different DNA sequences within this sample yield the same CDR3. The chain is built from TRBV27 and TRBJ1-6; D is uncertain. V lost 3 bases and J 6 bases, leaving 3 bases between the germline ends. Germline V gene data show CDR1 as MNHEY and CDR2 as SMNVEV (reference sequence). This CDR3 is 12 amino acids long. The CDR3 nucleotides are TGTGCCAGCAGTTTGGTTAATTCACCCCTCCACTTT. Its protein product is CASSLVNSPLHF.

The chain carries TRBV6-5 and TRBJ2-7; 8 nucleotides align to TRBD1. Germline assignment: CDR1 MNHEY and CDR2 SVGAGI. V lost 6 bases, J lost 3 bases, and 10 bases stayed unmatched. The CDR3 spans 15 residues. The CDR3 here is CASSKVATGVYEQYF. The CDR3 coding sequence is TGTGCCAGCAGCAAGGTCGCGACAGGGGTCTACGAGCAGTACTTC.

This chain joins TRBV24-1 and TRBJ2-1, with D possibly TRBD1 on 6 matching bases. Germline V gene lookup returns CDR1 KGHDR and CDR2 SFDVKD. Trimming took off 1 base at V and 6 bases at J, with 9 bases between the two ends. The CDR3 runs 14 residues. CDR3 coding DNA: TGTGCCACCAGTGATTTACGAGGGGGCAATGAGCAGTTCTTC. This sequence encodes CATSDLRGGNEQFF.